The 25 T cell receptor beta chains listed next were all sequenced from one sample in a study of OX40 agonist ivuxolimab in advanced cancers. Sequenced by immunoSEQ multiplex PCR; TCRdb stores in-frame clones only, minus some. The repertoire includes roughly 120,000 clones, 80% to 95% of them detected once, and around 0.81% sits in the top ten. This sample comprised CD4+ or CD8+ T cells sorted from blood, obtained in a trial of the OX40 agonist ivuxolimab. The receptors derive from an adult with an advanced solid tumor such as melanoma, head and neck, liver or kidney cancer.

The V gene is TRBV28, the J gene TRBJ2-1; D ambiguous. V was cut by 5 bases and J by 10 bases, with 9 bases left in between. The CDR3 length is 11 residues. The germline V gene encodes CDR1 MDHEN and CDR2 SYDVKM. This chain's CDR3 is CASSPQREQFF. CDR3 coding DNA: TGTGCCAGCAGTCCGCAAAGGGAGCAGTTCTTC.

This clone showed up just once. The V gene is TRBV29-1, the J gene TRBJ1-3; unclear D gene. This CDR3 comprises 16 residues. Germline assignment: CDR1 SQVTM and CDR2 ANQGSEA. V dropped 3 bases and J dropped 0 bases, with 15 bases sitting between them. CDR3 protein: CSVDGFPSPSGNTIYF. The CDR3 bases are TGCAGCGTTGACGGGTTTCCTTCTCCCTCTGGAAACACCATATATTTT.

This chain connects TRBV9 to TRBJ1-1; D perhaps matches TRBD1 (6 bases). Germline CDR1 reads SGDLS; CDR2 reads YYNGEE. V dropped 2 bases and J dropped 4 bases, with 18 bases sitting between them. The CDR3 has 16 amino acids. CDR3 DNA sequence: TGTGCCAGCAGCGTTGGGGGGGCAGGGGCCCCCACTGAAGCTTTCTTT. This translates into CASSVGGAGAPTEAFF.

The chain combines TRBV28 with TRBJ1-1; D is undetermined. Looked up from germline, CDR1 is MDHEN and CDR2 is SYDVKM. V was shortened by 4 bases and J by 2 bases, with 8 bases between the two germline ends. This CDR3 spans 13 amino acids. In nucleotides, the CDR3 is TGTGCCAGCAGTTCCCTCTTAAACACTGAAGCTTTCTTT. It translates to CASSSLLNTEAFF.

The chain has TRBV11-2 and TRBJ2-2; 7 bases fit TRBD2. After removal of 0 bases from V and 6 bases from J, the junction contained 1 base not matched to a gene. Germline V gives CDR1 SGHAT, CDR2 FQNNGV. This CDR3 is built from 14 residues. This CDR3 reads CASSLEAGAGELFF. CDR3 in DNA: TGTGCCAGCAGCTTAGAGGCGGGGGCCGGGGAGCTGTTTTTT.

The V and J genes are TRBV15 and TRBJ2-6; perhaps TRBD1 as D (5 bases). Germline V gene lookup returns CDR1 LNHNV and CDR2 YYDKDF (reference sequence). The CDR3 totals 16 residues. V was pared by 8 bases and J by 1 base, with 15 bases between. CDR3: CATGAGRLSGANVLTF. CDR3 coding DNA: TGTGCCACCGGGGCAGGCCGACTTTCTGGGGCCAACGTCCTGACTTTC.

The rearrangement links TRBV9 to TRBJ1-5; D is unclear. CDR3 length: 11 amino acids. The ends were cut back, 3 bases at V and 6 bases at J, with 4 bases in the middle. CDR1 and CDR2 (germline): SGDLS, YYNGEE. CDR3 nucleotides: TGTGCCAGCAGCGCTATTCAGCCCCAGCATTTT. Translated, it gives CASSAIQPQHF.

J is TRBJ1-2 and V is TRBV19; 10 bases match TRBD1. The V and J ends lost 6 bases and 1 base, in that order; junction bases with no gene match: 2. Germline loops: CDR1 LNHDA, CDR2 SQIVND (reference sequence). The CDR3 is made up of 14 amino acids. CDR3: CASSRDRGNYGYTF. DNA of the CDR3: TGTGCCAGTAGCCGGGACAGGGGTAACTATGGCTACACCTTC.

The chain has TRBV27 and TRBJ1-1; D call uncertain. This CDR3 is built from 12 residues. V was trimmed by 6 bases and J by 11 bases, leaving 16 bases between them. Germline V gives CDR1 MNHEY, CDR2 SMNVEV (reference sequence). For the CDR3, the DNA is TGTGCCAGCAGCGAATTGTCCGGCGGGGCTTTCTTT. Translation: CASSELSGGAFF.

The V gene is TRBV4-3, the J gene TRBJ2-1; no clear D. The V gene's germline CDR1 is LGHNA and CDR2 YSLEER. The CDR3 is 17 residues long. With 0 bases removed from V and 2 bases from J, the gap between germline ends came to 14 bases. CDR3 loop: CASSQERDTEAYNEQFF. CDR3 nucleotide sequence: TGCGCCAGCAGCCAAGAAAGAGATACAGAAGCCTACAATGAGCAGTTCTTC.

The rearrangement uses TRBV18 and TRBJ2-1; the D gene is possibly TRBD2 (6 bases). Looked up from germline, CDR1 is KGHSH and CDR2 is LQKENI. The CDR3 is made up of 16 amino acids. V was trimmed by 3 bases and J by 3 bases, leaving 15 bases between them. In nucleotides, the CDR3 is TGTGCCAGCTCACCCATGGGGGGAGGTGGCTACAATGAGCAGTTCTTC. This encodes CASSPMGGGGYNEQFF.

The chain employs TRBV27 and TRBJ1-6, with D unclear. The germline V gene encodes CDR1 MNHEY and CDR2 SMNVEV (reference sequence). The CDR3 covers 13 residues. V was trimmed by 8 bases and J by 7 bases, leaving 12 bases between them. CDR3 residues: CASAQRGNSPLHF. DNA for the CDR3: TGTGCCAGCGCCCAAAGAGGGAATTCACCCCTCCACTTT.

The rearrangement joins TRBV10-3 to TRBJ2-5; 7 nucleotides match TRBD2. The CDR3 is 15 residues long. V lost 3 bases to trimming and J lost 1 base; unmatched junction nucleotides: 5. Germline values: CDR1 ENHRY, CDR2 SYGVKD. In nucleotides, the CDR3 is TGTGCCATCAGTGATGATTCGGGGGGCCAAGAGACCCAGTACTTC. Its translation: CAISDDSGGQETQYF.

This sequence joins TRBV9 and TRBJ2-3, with 13 bases lining up with TRBD2. The CDR3 totals 15 residues. Unmatched junction bases numbered 2, after V lost 3 bases and J lost 4 bases. Looked up from germline, CDR1 is SGDLS and CDR2 is YYNGEE. The CDR3 DNA follows: TGTGCCAGCAGCGAAACTAGCGGGAGGGCAGATACGCAGTATTTT. Residues: CASSETSGRADTQYF.

This rearrangement joins TRBV5-1 to TRBJ2-1, with 8 bases identical to TRBD1. This CDR3 is 15 amino acids long. V lost 6 bases, J lost 8 bases, and 13 bases stayed unmatched. CDR1 and CDR2 from the germline V gene are SGHRS and YFSETQ. CDR3 nucleotide sequence: TGCGCCAGCACCTCCGGGACAGTACAGGGGGATGAGCAGTTCTTC. Translating it yields CASTSGTVQGDEQFF.

The rearrangement links TRBV30 to TRBJ2-1; D is possibly TRBD1 (6 bases). This CDR3 contains 12 residues. Trimming took 0 bases from V and 8 from J, leaving 8 bases between them. Looked up from germline, CDR1 is GTSNPN and CDR2 is SVGIG (reference sequence). CDR3 bases: TGTGCCTGGAGTGTTGGGGGCTATGAGCAGTTCTTC. This codes for CAWSVGGYEQFF.

The chain joins TRBV4-1 to TRBJ2-5, with 9 bases identical to TRBD1. The germline CDR1 and CDR2 sequences are MGHRA and YSYEKL. The CDR3 has 16 residues. V was clipped by 0 bases and J by 5 bases; unmatched bases: 7. The CDR3 sequence: CASSQDPQGARETQYF. CDR3 DNA sequence: TGCGCCAGCAGCCAAGACCCACAGGGGGCCCGGGAGACCCAGTACTTC.

The genes are TRBV11-3 and TRBJ1-2; 8 bases agree with TRBD1. V lost 5 bases, J lost 3 bases, and 8 bases stayed unmatched. CDR3 length equals 15 residues. Per germline, CDR1 SGHNT and CDR2 YENEEA. The CDR3 DNA sequence: TGTGCCAGCAGCCAAAGGACAGGGTCGTACTATGGCTACACCTTC. Its protein product is CASSQRTGSYYGYTF.

The chain combines TRBV7-3 with TRBJ2-7; 7 nucleotides line up with TRBD1. The germline V gene has CDR1 SGHTA and CDR2 FQGTGA. The CDR3 contains 15 residues. With V trimmed by 1 base and J by 6 bases, 9 bases remained unmatched. The CDR3 DNA reads as TGTGCCAGCAGCTTAAGCCCTGGGACAGTCCGCGAGCAGTACTTC. This gives the protein CASSLSPGTVREQYF.

The chain recombines TRBV28 with TRBJ1-1; no firm D call. The CDR3 runs 10 residues. Germline V gene lookup returns CDR1 MDHEN and CDR2 SYDVKM. V was pared by 3 bases and J by 4 bases, with 0 bases between. The CDR3: CASSFTEAFF. Written as DNA, the CDR3 is TGTGCCAGCAGTTTCACTGAAGCTTTCTTT.

This chain uses TRBV11-1 with TRBJ1-1, with 10 bases identical to TRBD1. The CDR3 is 14 residues long. Germline trimming cut 5 bases from V and 3 bases from J; bases unmatched to any gene: 3. In germline, CDR1 is SGHAT, CDR2 FQDESV (reference sequence). This chain's CDR3 is CASSGGTGDTEAFF. In DNA, the CDR3 is TGTGCCAGCAGCGGGGGGACAGGGGACACTGAAGCTTTCTTT.

The V call is TRBV28, the J call TRBJ1-5, with no clear D. The V gene lost 2 bases and the J gene lost 7 bases, with 15 bases spanning the gap. Germline loops: CDR1 MDHEN, CDR2 SYDVKM. This CDR3 is 15 amino acids long. The CDR3, as DNA: TGTGCCAGCAGTTTAAGGCCCCTCGTCGGGCAGCCCCAGCATTTT. Amino acids: CASSLRPLVGQPQHF. Variable domain in full (rest from reference TRBV28 and TRBJ1-5): DVKVTQSSRYLVKRTGEKVFLECVQDMDHENMFWYRQDPGLGLRLIYFSYDVKMKEKGDIPEGYSVSREKKERFSLILESASTNQTSMYLCASSLRPLVGQPQHFGDGTRLSIL.

The rearrangement links TRBV12-5 to TRBJ1-3; the D gene is possibly TRBD1 (5 bases). This CDR3 has 18 residues. CDR1 and CDR2 from the germline V gene are LGHNT and FRNRAP. Trimming took off 1 base at V and 2 bases at J, with 18 bases between the two ends. As DNA, the CDR3 is TGTGCTAGTGGTTTGGCTTCGCCCCAGGGAAGCACTGGAAACACCATATATTTT. It codes for CASGLASPQGSTGNTIYF. The variable domain in full, with the rest retrieved from reference TRBV12-5 and TRBJ1-3, is DARVTQTPRHKVTEMGQEVTMRCQPILGHNTVFWYRQTMMQGLELLAYFRNRAPLDDSGMPKDRFSAEMPDATLATLKIQPSEPRDSAVYFCASGLASPQGSTGNTIYFGEGSWLTVV.

The CDR3 spells CASSMGQETQYF. As DNA, the CDR3 is TGTGCCAGTAGTATGGGGCAAGAGACCCAGTACTTC. The chain is built from TRBV19 and TRBJ2-5, with no clear D. The germline V gene has CDR1 LNHDA and CDR2 SQIVND (reference sequence). CDR3 size: 12 residues. V was pared by 3 bases and J by 2 bases, with 4 bases between.

The chain employs TRBV28 and TRBJ2-3; 8 bases agree with TRBD2. With V trimmed by 8 bases and J by 0 bases, 10 bases remained unmatched. Germline loops: CDR1 MDHEN, CDR2 SYDVKM. The CDR3 has 16 residues. CDR3 in amino acids: CASSFSGSGSTDTQYF. CDR3 coding DNA: TGTGCCAGCTCGTTCAGCGGGAGCGGAAGCACAGATACGCAGTATTTT.